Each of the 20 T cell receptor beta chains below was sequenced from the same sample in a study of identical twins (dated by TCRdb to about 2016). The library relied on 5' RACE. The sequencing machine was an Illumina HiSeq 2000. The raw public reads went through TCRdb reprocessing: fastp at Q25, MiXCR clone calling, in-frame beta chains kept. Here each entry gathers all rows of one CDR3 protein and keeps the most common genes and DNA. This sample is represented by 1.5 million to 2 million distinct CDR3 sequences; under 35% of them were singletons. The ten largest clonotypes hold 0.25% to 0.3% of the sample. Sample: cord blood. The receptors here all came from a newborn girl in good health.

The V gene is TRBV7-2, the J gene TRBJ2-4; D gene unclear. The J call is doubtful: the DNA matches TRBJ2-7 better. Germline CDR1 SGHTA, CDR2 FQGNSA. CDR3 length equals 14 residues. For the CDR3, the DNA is TGTGCCAGCAGTCCAAAGCGAGCCGCCTACGAGCAGTACTTC. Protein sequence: CASSPKRAAYEQYF.

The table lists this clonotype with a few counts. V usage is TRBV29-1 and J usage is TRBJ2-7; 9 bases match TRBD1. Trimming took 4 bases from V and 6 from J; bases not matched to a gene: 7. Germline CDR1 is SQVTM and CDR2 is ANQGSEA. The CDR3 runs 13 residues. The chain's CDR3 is CSVGQLTGGEQYF. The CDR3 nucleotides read TGCAGCGTTGGCCAACTGACAGGGGGCGAGCAGTACTTC.

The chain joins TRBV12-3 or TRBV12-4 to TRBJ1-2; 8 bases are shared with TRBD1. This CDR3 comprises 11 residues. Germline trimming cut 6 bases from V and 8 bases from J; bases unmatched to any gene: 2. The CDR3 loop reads CASRPGGGYTF. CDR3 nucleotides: TGTGCCAGCAGACCAGGGGGCGGCTACACCTTC.

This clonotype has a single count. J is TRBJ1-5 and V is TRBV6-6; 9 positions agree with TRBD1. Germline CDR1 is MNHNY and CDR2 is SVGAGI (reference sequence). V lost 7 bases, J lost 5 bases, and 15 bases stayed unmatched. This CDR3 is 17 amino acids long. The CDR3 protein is CASNSQSRDRDDQPQHF. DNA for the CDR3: TGTGCCAGCAACTCTCAAAGCCGGGACAGGGATGATCAGCCCCAGCATTTT.

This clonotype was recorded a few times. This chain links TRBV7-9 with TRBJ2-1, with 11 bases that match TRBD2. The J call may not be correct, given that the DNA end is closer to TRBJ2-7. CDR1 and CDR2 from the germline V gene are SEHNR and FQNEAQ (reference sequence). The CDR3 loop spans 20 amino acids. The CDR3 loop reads CASSLVPLAGGLSSYNEQYF. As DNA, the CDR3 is TGTGCCAGCAGCTTAGTCCCGCTAGCGGGGGGCCTCAGCTCCTACAATGAGCAGTACTTC.

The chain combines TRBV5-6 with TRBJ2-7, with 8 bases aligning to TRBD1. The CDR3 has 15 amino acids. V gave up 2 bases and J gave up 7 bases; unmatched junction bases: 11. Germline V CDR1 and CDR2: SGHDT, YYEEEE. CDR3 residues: CASSFTGGMENEQYF. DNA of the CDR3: TGTGCCAGCAGCTTCACAGGGGGAATGGAGAATGAGCAGTACTTC.

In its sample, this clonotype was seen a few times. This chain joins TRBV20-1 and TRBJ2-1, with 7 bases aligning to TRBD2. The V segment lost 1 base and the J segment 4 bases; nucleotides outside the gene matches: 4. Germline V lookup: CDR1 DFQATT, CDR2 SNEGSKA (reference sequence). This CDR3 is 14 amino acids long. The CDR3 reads CSARAQREYNEQFF. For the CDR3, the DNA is TGCAGTGCTAGAGCCCAGCGGGAATACAATGAGCAGTTCTTC.

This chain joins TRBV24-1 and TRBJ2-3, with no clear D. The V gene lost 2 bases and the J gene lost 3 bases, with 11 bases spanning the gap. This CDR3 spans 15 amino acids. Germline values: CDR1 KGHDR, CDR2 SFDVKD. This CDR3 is CATSDSATLTDTQYF. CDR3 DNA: TGTGCCACCAGTGATTCGGCTACCCTGACAGATACGCAGTATTTT.

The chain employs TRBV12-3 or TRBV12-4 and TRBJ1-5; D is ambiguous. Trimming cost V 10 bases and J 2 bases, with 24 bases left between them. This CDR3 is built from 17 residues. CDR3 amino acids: CATELSGKGNGNQPQHF. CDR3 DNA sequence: TGTGCCACCGAACTATCCGGGAAAGGGAATGGCAATCAGCCCCAGCATTTT.

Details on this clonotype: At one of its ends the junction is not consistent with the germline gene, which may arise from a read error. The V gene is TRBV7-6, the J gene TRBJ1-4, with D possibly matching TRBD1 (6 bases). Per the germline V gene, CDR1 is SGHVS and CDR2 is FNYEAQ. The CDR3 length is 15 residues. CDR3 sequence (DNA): TGTGCCGGCAGCTTAGTTCGGGGGCTGGGTGAAAAACTGTTTTTT. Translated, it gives CAGSLVRGLGEKLFF.

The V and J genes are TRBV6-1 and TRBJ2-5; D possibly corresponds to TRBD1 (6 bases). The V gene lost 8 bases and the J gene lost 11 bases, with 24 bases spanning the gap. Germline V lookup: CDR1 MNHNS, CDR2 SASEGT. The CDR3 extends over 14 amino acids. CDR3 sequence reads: CASSGTPTWNEQYF. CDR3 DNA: TGTGCCAGCTCCGGGACACCGACTTGGAATGAGCAGTACTTC.

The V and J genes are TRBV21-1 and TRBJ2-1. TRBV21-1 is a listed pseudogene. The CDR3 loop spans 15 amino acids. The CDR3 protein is CASSKDRGSYNEQFF. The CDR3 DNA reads TGTGCCAGCAGCAAAGACAGGGGCTCCTACAATGAGCAGTTCTTC.

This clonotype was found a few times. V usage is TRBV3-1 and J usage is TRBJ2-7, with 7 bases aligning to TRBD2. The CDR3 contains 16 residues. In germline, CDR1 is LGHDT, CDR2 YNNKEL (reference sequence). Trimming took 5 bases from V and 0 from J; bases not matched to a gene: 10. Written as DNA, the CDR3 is TGTGCCAGCAGCTTTAGACTAGCTCCGAGCTCCTACGAGCAGTACTTC. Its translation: CASSFRLAPSSYEQYF.

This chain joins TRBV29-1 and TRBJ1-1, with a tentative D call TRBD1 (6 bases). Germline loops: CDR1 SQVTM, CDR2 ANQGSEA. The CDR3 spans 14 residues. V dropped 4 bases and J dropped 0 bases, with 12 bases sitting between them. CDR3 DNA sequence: TGCAGCGTTGTAGGGGGGCAGATGAACACTGAAGCTTTCTTT. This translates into CSVVGGQMNTEAFF.

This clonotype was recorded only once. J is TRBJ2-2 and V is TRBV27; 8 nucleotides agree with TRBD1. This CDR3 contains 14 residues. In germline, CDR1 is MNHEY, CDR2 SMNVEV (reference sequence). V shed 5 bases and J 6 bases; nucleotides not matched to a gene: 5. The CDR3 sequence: CASSGDRFSGELFF. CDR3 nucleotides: TGTGCCAGCAGTGGGGACAGGTTCTCCGGGGAGCTGTTTTTT.

Here the CDR3 DNA reads TGTGCCAGCACCGACCGAGCTAGTCTCTACGAGCAGTACTTC. Encoded protein: CASTDRASLYEQYF. The chain couples TRBV11-2 to TRBJ2-5; unclear D gene. The tail of the sequence fits TRBJ2-7 better, so the J call may be wrong. The CDR3 is made up of 14 amino acids. Per germline, CDR1 SGHAT and CDR2 FQNNGV.

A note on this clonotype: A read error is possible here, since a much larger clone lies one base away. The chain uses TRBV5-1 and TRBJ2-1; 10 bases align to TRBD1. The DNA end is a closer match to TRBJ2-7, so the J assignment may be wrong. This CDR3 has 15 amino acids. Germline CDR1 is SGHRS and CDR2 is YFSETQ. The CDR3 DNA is TGCGCCAGCAGCTTTGGGACAGGGGAGTACAATGAGCAGTACTTC. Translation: CASSFGTGEYNEQYF.

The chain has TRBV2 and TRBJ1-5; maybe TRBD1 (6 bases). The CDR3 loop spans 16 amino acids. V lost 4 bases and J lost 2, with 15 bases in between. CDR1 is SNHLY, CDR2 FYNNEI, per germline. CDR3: CASSAGGRRGNQPQHF. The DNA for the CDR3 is TGTGCCAGCAGTGCCGGGGGGCGAAGGGGCAATCAGCCCCAGCATTTT.

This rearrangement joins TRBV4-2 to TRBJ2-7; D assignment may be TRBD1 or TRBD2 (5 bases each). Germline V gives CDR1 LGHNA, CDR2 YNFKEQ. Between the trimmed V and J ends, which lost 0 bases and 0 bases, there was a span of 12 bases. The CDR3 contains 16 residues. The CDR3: CASSQDTGASSYEQYF. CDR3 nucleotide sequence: TGTGCCAGCAGCCAAGATACCGGGGCCAGCTCCTACGAGCAGTACTTC.

The CDR3 sequence: CASSQVSTANYGYTF. Here the CDR3 DNA reads TGCGCCAGCAGCCAAGTATCCACAGCGAACTATGGCTACACCTTC. This chain links TRBV4-1 with TRBJ1-2; no reliable D call. V lost 1 base to trimming and J lost 2 bases, with 11 bases between them. The CDR3 has 15 amino acids. The V gene's germline CDR1 is MGHRA and CDR2 YSYEKL.